The 18 T cell receptor beta chains given below trace back to one sample, sequenced in a study of blood T cell repertoires in COVID-19. Repertoires were generated with immunoSEQ multiplex PCR, while TCRdb's copy carries only in-frame clones and drops some. Of more than 85,000 clones listed, approximately 86% are singletons. The sequencing sample was made of peripheral blood. These receptors all come from a woman aged 55-69 years with acute or convalescent COVID-19.

This clone was detected only a few times. The chain uses TRBV5-4 and TRBJ1-6; D is possibly TRBD1 (6 bases). Trimming cost V 4 bases and J 8 bases, with 19 bases left between them. Germline assignment: CDR1 SGHNT and CDR2 YYREEE (reference sequence). The CDR3 sequence is 16 residues long. Here the CDR3 reads CASSLGAGVVDSPLHF. The DNA of the CDR3 is TGTGCCAGCAGCCTGGGGGCAGGGGTGGTGGATTCACCCCTCCACTTT.

This clone was detected only once. The rearrangement links TRBV6-1 to TRBJ2-7; D gene uncertain. The CDR3 runs to 14 residues. V was clipped by 1 base and J by 4 bases, with 11 bases between them. The germline V gene encodes CDR1 MNHNS and CDR2 SASEGT. CDR3 sequence (DNA): TGTGCCAGCAGTGAAGTTAGTGGGCAGTACGAGCAGTACGTC. Its protein is CASSEVSGQYEQYV.

V usage is TRBV7-9 and J usage is TRBJ1-1, with D possibly being TRBD1 (6 bases). Germline loops: CDR1 SEHNR, CDR2 FQNEAQ (reference sequence). V was trimmed by 5 bases and J by 5 bases, leaving 15 bases between them. The CDR3 is 14 residues long. The CDR3 spells CASSQQGVGTEAFF. In nucleotides, the CDR3 is TGTGCCAGCAGCCAACAGGGTGTAGGGACTGAAGCTTTCTTT.

As to this clone: One junction end disagrees with the germline gene, perhaps due to a read error. This sequence joins TRBV29-1 and TRBJ2-7; D may correspond to TRBD1 or TRBD2 (6 bases each). The CDR3 runs to 12 residues. Germline V CDR1 and CDR2: SQVTM, ANQGSEA. CDR3 sequence (DNA): TGCAGCGTTCAAGAGGGGGGTGGTGGGCAGTACTTC. It codes for CSVQEGGGGQYF.

The CDR3 is CASSFRPGLQTYGYTF. DNA for the CDR3: TGTGCCAGCAGCTTCCGCCCGGGACTCCAAACCTATGGCTACACCTTC. V gene TRBV11-2 combines with J gene TRBJ1-2, with D possibly being TRBD1 (5 bases). Germline V lookup: CDR1 SGHAT, CDR2 FQNNGV. The CDR3 is made up of 16 amino acids. V shed 3 bases and J shed 4 bases, with 18 bases lying between them.

This chain joins TRBV11-3 and TRBJ2-1; 8 bases align to TRBD2. Germline CDR1 and CDR2: SGHNT and YENEEA. This CDR3 is 16 amino acids long. V was clipped by 7 bases and J by 7 bases; unmatched bases: 15. Here the CDR3 reads CASTRWAGGFGNEQFF. CDR3 in DNA: TGTGCCAGCACCAGGTGGGCGGGAGGATTTGGGAATGAGCAGTTCTTC.

The chain employs TRBV19 and TRBJ1-5; 8 bases are a match to TRBD1. Germline values: CDR1 LNHDA, CDR2 SQIVND (reference sequence). The CDR3 is 13 amino acids. V lost 9 bases to trimming and J lost 5 bases; unmatched junction nucleotides: 6. The CDR3 DNA reads as TGTGCCAGCGGGACAGGAGGCGATCAGCCCCAGCATTTT. This encodes CASGTGGDQPQHF.

This clone was found once. J is TRBJ1-1 and V is TRBV2; 9 nucleotides line up with TRBD1. The CDR3 consists of 12 residues. Germline-derived CDR1 and CDR2 are SNHLY and FYNNEI. Trimming removed 8 bases from V and 5 bases from J; junction bases left unmatched: 3. The CDR3 coding sequence is TGTGCCAGCTGGGACAGGGCAACTGAAGCTTTCTTT. This sequence encodes CASWDRATEAFF.

In nucleotides, the CDR3 is TGTGCCAGAAGCTTGTCCCAGCGGGAGGGCCCAGACTTTTACGAGCAGTACGTC. This translates into CARSLSQREGPDFYEQYV. The rearrangement joins TRBV5-3 to TRBJ2-7; 10 nucleotides align to TRBD2. TRBV5-3 is identified as an open reading frame with a role that is uncertain. The CDR3 sequence is 18 residues long. Unmatched junction bases numbered 14, after V lost 1 base and J lost 4 bases.

The chain combines TRBV5-7 with TRBJ1-4; TRBD1 might be the D (6 bases). TRBV5-7 is an open reading frame whose function is uncertain. This CDR3 has 14 amino acids. Trimming removed 4 bases at V and 7 bases at J, with 14 bases between. The CDR3 region has the DNA TGTGCCAGCAGCCTTACAGGGCCGGGTGAAAAACTGTTTTTT. Amino acid sequence: CASSLTGPGEKLFF.

This sequence joins TRBV6-5 and TRBJ2-3; a possible D gene is TRBD1 (6 bases). V was shortened by 6 bases and J by 0 bases, with 13 bases between the two germline ends. There are 15 residues in the CDR3. Germline CDR1 and CDR2: MNHEY and SVGAGI. CDR3 nucleotide sequence: TGTGCCAGCAGACAAACAGGGTCTAGCACAGATACGCAGTATTTT. Translation gives CASRQTGSSTDTQYF.

V and J are TRBV12-3 or TRBV12-4 and TRBJ1-2; no reliable D call. V lost 3 bases, J lost 2 bases, and 7 bases lay in between. The CDR3 totals 13 residues. CDR3 in DNA: TGTGCCAGCAGTTTGGCGGGCAACTATGGCTACACCTTC. It specifies CASSLAGNYGYTF.

This sequence joins TRBV3-1 (or the pseudogene TRBV3-2) and TRBJ2-7; D possibly corresponds to TRBD1 (6 bases). V dropped 3 bases and J dropped 0 bases, with 9 bases sitting between them. Germline V gene sequence: CDR1 LGHDT, CDR2 YNNKEL (reference sequence). The CDR3 contains 14 residues. The CDR3 reads CASSHGQSSYEQYV. Here the CDR3 DNA reads TGTGCCAGCAGCCACGGACAGAGCTCCTACGAGCAGTACGTC.

This sequence joins TRBV6-5 and TRBJ2-2; TRBD1 aligns across 9 bases. The CDR3 covers 14 residues. V trimming: 4 bases; J trimming: 6 bases; junction bases outside the gene matches: 3. Germline loops: CDR1 MNHEY, CDR2 SVGAGI. The DNA of the CDR3 is TGTGCCAGCAGTTCCGGGACAGGGCCCGGGGAGCTGTTTTTT. It yields the protein CASSSGTGPGELFF.

This clone was seen a few times. The CDR3 nucleotides are TGTGCCAGTAGTATTCGGGACAGGGGAAACACCATATATTTT. Amino acid sequence: CASSIRDRGNTIYF. This sequence joins TRBV19 and TRBJ1-3, with 8 bases matching TRBD1. With 3 bases clipped from V and 4 bases from J, the junction kept 2 bases outside the gene matches. The length of the CDR3 is 14 residues. Germline V lookup: CDR1 LNHDA, CDR2 SQIVND (reference sequence). Using reference TRBV19 and TRBJ1-3 for the parts outside the CDR3, the full variable domain is DGGITQSPKYLFRKEGQNVTLSCEQNLNHDAMYWYRQDPGQGLRLIYYSQIVNDFQKGDIAEGYSVSREKKESFPLTVTSAQKNPTAFYLCASSIRDRGNTIYFGEGSWLTVV.

This chain joins TRBV28 and TRBJ2-7; D gene uncertain. V was cut by 6 bases and J by 4 bases, with 10 bases left in between. Germline CDR1 and CDR2: MDHEN and SYDVKM. The CDR3 runs 12 residues. The CDR3 protein is CASSPTWYEQYF. For the CDR3, the DNA is TGTGCCAGCAGCCCCACATGGTACGAGCAGTACTTC. Based on the CDR3 plus reference TRBV28 and TRBJ2-7, the full variable domain is DVKVTQSSRYLVKRTGEKVFLECVQDMDHENMFWYRQDPGLGLRLIYFSYDVKMKEKGDIPEGYSVSREKKERFSLILESASTNQTSMYLCASSPTWYEQYFGPGTRLTVT.

The genes are TRBV5-1 and TRBJ2-4, with D possibly matching TRBD2 (6 bases). CDR3 size: 15 residues. The germline V gene encodes CDR1 SGHRS and CDR2 YFSETQ. The V and J ends lost 0 bases and 2 bases respectively, with 9 bases between them. Here the CDR3 reads CASSLAGGSKNIQYF. DNA of the CDR3: TGCGCCAGCAGCTTGGCTGGGGGGTCCAAAAACATTCAGTACTTC.

The chain carries TRBV11-1 and TRBJ1-2; D possibly corresponds to TRBD1 (6 bases). V was pared by 1 base and J by 5 bases, with 11 bases between. Germline V CDR1 and CDR2: SGHAT, FQDESV (reference sequence). The CDR3 totals 14 residues. DNA for the CDR3: TGTGCCAGCAGCTTAGATGCGGACAGTTATGGCTACACCTTC. Protein: CASSLDADSYGYTF.